This is a list of T cell receptor beta chains from one sample in a study of read filtering for tumor transcriptome and immune sequencing. TCRdb re-called the reads with MiXCR, one entry per CDR3 protein. Seen here are more than 100,000 distinct CDR3 sequences, 10% to 15% observed once, and the top ten hold around 10%. The source material was a population of CD138-negative cells sorted from bone marrow. These receptor sequences come from a donor at least 40 years old with multiple myeloma. CDR3s include the opening cysteine and the closing phenylalanine or tryptophan. The D gene is left open where the match is weak. The size of a clone is reported for some rows only, either as once, few or many, or as a class for expanded clones.

d_call: NA; j_call: TRBJ2-5; v_call: TRBV7-2; clone_size: many; cdr3_aa: CASREQETQYF; cdr3_nt: TGTGCCAGCAGAGAACAAGAGACCCAGTACTTC
d_call: NA; j_call: TRBJ1-3; v_call: TRBV23-1; clone_size: NA; cdr3_aa: CARNDRPSGNTIYF; cdr3_nt: TGCGCCAGGAATGACAGGCCCTCTGGAAACACCATATATTTT
d_call: NA; j_call: TRBJ2-6; v_call: TRBV9; clone_size: many; cdr3_aa: CASSAAEANVLTF; cdr3_nt: TGTGCCAGCAGCGCAGCCGAAGCCAACGTCCTGACTTTC
d_call: NA; j_call: TRBJ1-5; v_call: TRBV6-1; clone_size: NA; cdr3_aa: CAGSTSQGQPQRF; cdr3_nt: TGTGCCGGCTCCACCTCTCAAGGGCAGCCCCAGCGTTTT
d_call: NA; j_call: TRBJ2-1; v_call: TRBV11-2; clone_size: NA; cdr3_aa: CASSLGQRGGRNEQFF; cdr3_nt: TGTGCCAGCAGCTTAGGCCAAAGGGGGGGTCGGAATGAGCAGTTCTTC
d_call: TRBD2; j_call: TRBJ2-1; v_call: TRBV5-1; clone_size: many; cdr3_aa: CASSSGLALSSLEQFF; cdr3_nt: TGCGCCAGCAGCTCGGGACTAGCGCTCTCCTCTCTGGAGCAGTTCTTC
d_call: NA; j_call: TRBJ1-1; v_call: TRBV12-5; clone_size: many; cdr3_aa: CASGGTPYEAFF; cdr3_nt: TGTGCTAGTGGCGGGACACCATATGAAGCTTTCTTT
d_call: TRBD2; j_call: TRBJ2-5; v_call: TRBV10-3; clone_size: NA; cdr3_aa: CGIGNPGLAGETQYF; cdr3_nt: TGTGGCATCGGTAATCCGGGACTAGCGGGAGAGACCCAGTACTTC
d_call: NA; j_call: TRBJ2-7; v_call: TRBV3-1; clone_size: few; cdr3_aa: CASSPPGGPSRGQYF; cdr3_nt: TGTGCCAGCAGCCCCCCTGGCGGGCCCTCACGCGGGCAGTACTTC
d_call: NA; j_call: TRBJ2-2; v_call: TRBV20-1; clone_size: many; cdr3_aa: CSARVTTTGELFF; cdr3_nt: TGCAGTGCTAGAGTTACTACCACCGGGGAGCTGTTTTTT
d_call: TRBD2; j_call: TRBJ2-1; v_call: TRBV4-2; clone_size: many; cdr3_aa: CASSQSLGLAGEQFF; cdr3_nt: TGTGCCAGCAGCCAAAGCCTTGGACTAGCGGGGGAGCAGTTCTTC
d_call: NA; j_call: TRBJ2-1; v_call: TRBV9; clone_size: many; cdr3_aa: CASSVDGTAYNEQFF; cdr3_nt: TGTGCCAGCAGCGTAGACGGGACTGCCTACAATGAGCAGTTCTTC
d_call: NA; j_call: TRBJ1-4; v_call: TRBV5-1; clone_size: many; cdr3_aa: CASSLALGGTLDEKLFF; cdr3_nt: TGCGCCAGCAGCTTGGCCTTAGGGGGGACACTTGACGAAAAACTGTTTTTT
d_call: TRBD1; j_call: TRBJ1-5; v_call: TRBV7-9; clone_size: NA; cdr3_aa: CASSHTPGQGFSNQPQHF; cdr3_nt: TGTGCCAGCAGCCATACCCCGGGACAGGGGTTTAGCAATCAGCCCCAGCATTTT
d_call: NA; j_call: TRBJ2-7; v_call: TRBV7-6; clone_size: many; cdr3_aa: CASSLGQVYEQYF; cdr3_nt: TGTGCCAGCAGCTTAGGGCAAGTCTACGAGCAGTACTTC
d_call: NA; j_call: TRBJ1-5; v_call: TRBV12-3/TRBV12-4; clone_size: many; cdr3_aa: CASLKSNQPQHF; cdr3_nt: TGTGCCAGCCTAAAGTCAAATCAGCCCCAGCATTTT
d_call: NA; j_call: TRBJ1-5; v_call: TRBV7-2; clone_size: many; cdr3_aa: CASSQTGEFQPQHF; cdr3_nt: TGTGCCAGCAGCCAAACTGGGGAGTTTCAGCCCCAGCATTTT
d_call: NA; j_call: TRBJ2-2; v_call: TRBV19; clone_size: few; cdr3_aa: CASNTRDTGELFF; cdr3_nt: TGTGCCAGTAACACGAGGGATACCGGGGAGCTGTTTTTT